The 14 T cell receptor beta chains given below trace back to one sample, sequenced in a study of T cell changes during pregnancy in multiple sclerosis. Here immunoSEQ multiplex PCR was the method, and the copy in TCRdb shows in-frame clones only, minus some. The sample carries some 80,000 clones, just over 90% recorded once. Sequencing was performed on peripheral blood, taken before pregnancy. The origin of the receptors is a female donor with multiple sclerosis, enrolled in a pregnancy study.

The chain joins TRBV6-4 to TRBJ1-3, with a weak D call TRBD1 (5 bases). CDR3 size: 15 residues. CDR1 is MRHNA, CDR2 SNTAGT, per germline. V lost 4 bases and J 5 bases, leaving 15 bases between the germline ends. The CDR3 region is CASSVQGGTRNTIYF. The CDR3 nucleotides are TGTGCCAGCAGTGTCCAGGGAGGAACTCGAAACACCATATATTTT.

The chain uses TRBV10-3 and TRBJ1-3; the match to TRBD1 covers 9 bases. Germline loops: CDR1 ENHRY, CDR2 SYGVKD. This CDR3 region has 16 residues. Trimming at V came to 6 bases and at J to 4 bases, leaving 10 bases not matched to a gene. The CDR3 DNA follows: TGTGCCATCAGGGAAACCGGGACAGGGCCCGGAAACACCATATATTTT. Its protein is CAIRETGTGPGNTIYF.

The chain couples TRBV29-1 to TRBJ1-2; 8 positions agree with TRBD1. The ends lost 6 bases at V and 2 bases at J; junction bases unmatched: 5. The CDR3 length is 13 residues. Germline V gene sequence: CDR1 SQVTM, CDR2 ANQGSEA. CDR3 loop: CSVDRTGNYGYTF. The CDR3 nucleotides read TGCAGCGTGGATCGGACAGGGAACTATGGCTACACCTTC.

The chain combines TRBV9 with TRBJ2-2, with a possible D match to TRBD1 (6 bases). V gave up 0 bases and J gave up 4 bases, with 10 bases separating them. This CDR3 is built from 15 residues. Germline lookup yields CDR1 SGDLS and CDR2 YYNGEE. CDR3 in DNA: TGTGCCAGCAGCGTAGCTCAGGGGAGCACCGGGGAGCTGTTTTTT. This encodes CASSVAQGSTGELFF.

The table lists this clone with a count of one. The CDR3 loop reads CASSPLAGGSTGELFF. The CDR3 DNA reads as TGTGCCAGCAGCCCCCTAGCGGGGGGGAGCACCGGGGAGCTGTTTTTT. The chain recombines TRBV7-3 with TRBJ2-2; 12 positions agree with TRBD2. CDR1 and CDR2 from the germline V gene are SGHTA and FQGTGA. The CDR3 consists of 16 residues. V dropped 5 bases and J dropped 4; count of bases not matched to a gene: 5.

V and J are TRBV4-2 and TRBJ2-3; D not resolved. Trimming took 1 base from V and 7 from J, leaving 9 bases between them. Germline V CDR1 and CDR2: LGHNA, YNFKEQ. CDR3 length: 13 amino acids. CDR3 nucleotide sequence: TGTGCCAGCAGCCAAGTTGCGCGGCATACGCAGTATTTT. It encodes CASSQVARHTQYF.

This clone was picked up one time. CDR3 nucleotide sequence: TGTGCCAGCAGCCCACGGGACAGGCCTCCCGGGGAGCTGTTTTTT. Encoded protein: CASSPRDRPPGELFF. J is TRBJ2-2 and V is TRBV13; TRBD1 matches 8 bases. Losses at the gene ends were 5 bases for V and 6 bases for J; bases not matched to a gene: 8. Germline V gene lookup returns CDR1 PRHDT and CDR2 FYEKMQ (reference sequence). The CDR3 has 15 residues.

The rearrangement joins TRBV19 to TRBJ1-2; D is perhaps TRBD1 (5 bases). V dropped 7 bases and J dropped 4 bases, with 7 bases sitting between them. The CDR3 extends over 11 amino acids. CDR1 is LNHDA, CDR2 SQIVND, per germline (reference sequence). CDR3 amino acids: CASTGGYGYTF. In nucleotides, the CDR3 is TGTGCCAGTACCGGGGGCTATGGCTACACCTTC.

The chain couples TRBV11-2 to TRBJ2-6; the D gene is possibly TRBD2 (5 bases). V gave up 5 bases and J gave up 4 bases, with 18 bases separating them. Per germline, CDR1 SGHAT and CDR2 FQNNGV. The CDR3 is 17 amino acids. The CDR3 is CASSRRDFITGANVLTF. DNA of the CDR3: TGTGCCAGCAGCCGACGGGATTTCATAACCGGGGCCAACGTCCTGACTTTC.

The chain is built from TRBV5-8 and TRBJ1-3, with 9 bases matching TRBD1. The J segment lost 2 bases and the V segment lost 0 bases, leaving 0 bases of the junction unmatched. The CDR3 spans 15 residues. Germline CDR1 SGHTS, CDR2 YDEGEE. Here the CDR3 DNA reads TGTGCCAGCAGCTTGGGGGACAGGGCTGGAAACACCATATATTTT. Its translation: CASSLGDRAGNTIYF. The variable domain in full, with the rest retrieved from reference TRBV5-8 and TRBJ1-3, is EAGVTQSPTHLIKTRGQQATLRCSPISGHTSVYWYQQALGLGLQFLLWYDEGEERNRGNFPPRFSGRQFPNYSSELNVNALELEDSALYLCASSLGDRAGNTIYFGEGSWLTVV.

This clone was picked up one time. The chain has TRBV5-1 and TRBJ2-3; TRBD1 aligns across 12 bases. The CDR3 length is 15 residues. V gave up 5 bases and J gave up 1 base; unmatched junction bases: 2. Germline V gene lookup returns CDR1 SGHRS and CDR2 YFSETQ. The CDR3 sequence is CASRRDRGRTDTQYF. The CDR3 DNA reads as TGCGCCAGCAGAAGGGACAGGGGGCGCACAGATACGCAGTATTTT.

The J gene is TRBJ2-7, the V gene TRBV4-1, with D tentatively TRBD2 (5 bases). CDR3 length: 15 residues. The V gene's germline CDR1 is MGHRA and CDR2 YSYEKL. V gave up 0 bases and J gave up 0 bases, with 9 bases separating them. This CDR3 reads CASSQDPGISYEQYF. CDR3 DNA: TGCGCCAGCAGCCAAGACCCGGGGATCTCCTACGAGCAGTACTTC.

The chain recombines TRBV19 with TRBJ2-2, with no clear D. The germline V and J ends were trimmed by 6 bases and 5 bases, with 22 bases remaining between them. The CDR3 totals 17 residues. The germline CDR1 and CDR2 sequences are LNHDA and SQIVND (reference sequence). The CDR3 region has the DNA TGTGCCAGTAGAGAGACAAAGATTGACCGAAGTACCGGGGAGCTGTTTTTT. It yields the protein CASRETKIDRSTGELFF.

V usage is TRBV7-8 and J usage is TRBJ2-4, with 9 positions matching TRBD2. The CDR3 extends over 16 amino acids. CDR1 is SGHVS, CDR2 FQNEAQ, per germline. Trimming cost V 0 bases and J 6 bases; bases outside gene matches: 6. The CDR3 DNA reads as TGTGCCAGCAGCTTAGCTTCTAGCGGGGTAGGAAACATTCAGTACTTC. Amino acid sequence: CASSLASSGVGNIQYF. Supplemented by reference TRBV7-8 and TRBJ2-4, the full variable domain reads GAGVSQSPRYKVAKRGQDVALRCDPISGHVSLFWYQQALGQGPEFLTYFQNEAQLDKSGLPSDRFFAERPEGSVSTLKIQRTQQEDSAVYLCASSLASSGVGNIQYFGAGTRLSVL.